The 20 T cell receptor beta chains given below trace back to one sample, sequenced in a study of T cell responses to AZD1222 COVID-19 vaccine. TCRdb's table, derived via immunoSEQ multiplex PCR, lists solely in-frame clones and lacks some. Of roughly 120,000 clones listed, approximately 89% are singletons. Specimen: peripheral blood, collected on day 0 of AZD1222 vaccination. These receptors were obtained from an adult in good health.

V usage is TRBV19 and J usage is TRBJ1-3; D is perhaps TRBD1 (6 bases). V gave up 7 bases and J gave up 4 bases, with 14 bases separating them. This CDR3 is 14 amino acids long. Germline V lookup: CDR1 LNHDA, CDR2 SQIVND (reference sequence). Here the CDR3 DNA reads TGTGCCAGTACGGAGACAGGCCGCGGAAACACCATATATTTT. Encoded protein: CASTETGRGNTIYF. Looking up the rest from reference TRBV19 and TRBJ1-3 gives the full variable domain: DGGITQSPKYLFRKEGQNVTLSCEQNLNHDAMYWYRQDPGQGLRLIYYSQIVNDFQKGDIAEGYSVSREKKESFPLTVTSAQKNPTAFYLCASTETGRGNTIYFGEGSWLTVV.

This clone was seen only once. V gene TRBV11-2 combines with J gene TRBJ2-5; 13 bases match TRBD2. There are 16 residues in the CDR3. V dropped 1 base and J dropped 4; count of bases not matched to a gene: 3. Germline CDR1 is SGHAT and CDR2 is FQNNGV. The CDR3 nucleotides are TGTGCCAGCAGCTTAGGTAGACTAGCGGGGGGAGAGACCCAGTACTTC. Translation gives CASSLGRLAGGETQYF.

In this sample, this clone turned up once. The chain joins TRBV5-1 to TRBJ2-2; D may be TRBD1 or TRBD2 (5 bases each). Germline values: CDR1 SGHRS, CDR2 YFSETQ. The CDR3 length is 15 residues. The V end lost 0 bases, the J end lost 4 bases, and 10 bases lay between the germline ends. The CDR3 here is CASSLAGAGTGELFF. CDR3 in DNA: TGCGCCAGCAGCTTGGCCGGGGCTGGCACCGGGGAGCTGTTTTTT.

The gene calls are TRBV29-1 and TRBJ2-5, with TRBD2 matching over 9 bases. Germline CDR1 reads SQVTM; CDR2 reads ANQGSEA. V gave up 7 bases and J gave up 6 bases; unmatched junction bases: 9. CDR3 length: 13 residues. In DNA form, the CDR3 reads TGCAGCGCTACCGGGACTAGCTTTCAGACCCAGTACTTC. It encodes CSATGTSFQTQYF.

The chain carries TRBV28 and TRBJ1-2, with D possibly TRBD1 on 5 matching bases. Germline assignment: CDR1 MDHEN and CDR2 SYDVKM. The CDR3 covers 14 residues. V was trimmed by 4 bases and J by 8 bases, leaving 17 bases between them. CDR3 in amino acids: CASSSQGNTKGYTF. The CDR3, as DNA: TGTGCCAGCAGTTCGCAGGGAAATACGAAAGGCTACACCTTC.

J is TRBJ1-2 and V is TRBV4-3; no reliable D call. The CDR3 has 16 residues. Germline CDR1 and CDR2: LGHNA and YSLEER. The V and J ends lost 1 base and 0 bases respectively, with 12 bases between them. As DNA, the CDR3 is TGCGCCAGCAGCCAAGCTCCAAAGACAACTAACTATGGCTACACCTTC. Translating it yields CASSQAPKTTNYGYTF.

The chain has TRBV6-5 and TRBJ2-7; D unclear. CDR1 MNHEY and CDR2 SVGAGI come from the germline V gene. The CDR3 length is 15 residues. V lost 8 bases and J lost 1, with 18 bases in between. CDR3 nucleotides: TGTGCCAGCTCCCGCGCGCCTAGGGATTCCTACGAGCAGTACTTC. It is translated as CASSRAPRDSYEQYF.

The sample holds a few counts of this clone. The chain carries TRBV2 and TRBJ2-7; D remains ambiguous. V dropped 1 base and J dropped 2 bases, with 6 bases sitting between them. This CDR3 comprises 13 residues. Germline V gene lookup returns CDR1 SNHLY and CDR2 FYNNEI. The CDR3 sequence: CASSEVRTYEQYF. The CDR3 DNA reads TGTGCCAGCAGTGAAGTTAGGACCTACGAGCAGTACTTC.

The CDR3 DNA is TGTGCCAGTAGTATGGTTGGCACCATGAACACTGAAGCTTTCTTT. Translated: CASSMVGTMNTEAFF. The chain uses TRBV19 and TRBJ1-1; D remains unclear. The germline V gene encodes CDR1 LNHDA and CDR2 SQIVND (reference sequence). Trimming stripped 3 bases from V and 0 bases from J, with 11 bases between. The CDR3 sequence is 15 residues long.

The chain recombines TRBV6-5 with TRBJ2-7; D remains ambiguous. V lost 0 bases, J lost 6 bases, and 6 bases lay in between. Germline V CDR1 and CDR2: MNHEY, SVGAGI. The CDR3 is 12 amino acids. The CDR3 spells CASSYSTGEQYF. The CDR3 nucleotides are TGTGCCAGCAGTTACTCTACCGGCGAGCAGTACTTC.

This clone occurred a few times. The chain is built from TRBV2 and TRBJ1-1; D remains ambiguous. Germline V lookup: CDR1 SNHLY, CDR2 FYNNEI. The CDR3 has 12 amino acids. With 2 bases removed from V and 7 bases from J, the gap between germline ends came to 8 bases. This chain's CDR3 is CASSELYSEAFF. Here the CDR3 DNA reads TGTGCCAGCAGTGAATTGTACAGTGAAGCTTTCTTT.

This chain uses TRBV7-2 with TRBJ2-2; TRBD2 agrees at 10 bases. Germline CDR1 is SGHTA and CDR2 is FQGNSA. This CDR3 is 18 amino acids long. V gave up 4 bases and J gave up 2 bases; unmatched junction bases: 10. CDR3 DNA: TGTGCCAGCAGCTCAGGCGTCTTAGCGGGGGGTAACACCGGGGAGCTGTTTTTT. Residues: CASSSGVLAGGNTGELFF.

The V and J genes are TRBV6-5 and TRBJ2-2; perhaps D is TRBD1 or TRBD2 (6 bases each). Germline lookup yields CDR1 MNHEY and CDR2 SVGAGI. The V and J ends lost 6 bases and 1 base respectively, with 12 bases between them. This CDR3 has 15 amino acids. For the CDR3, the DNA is TGTGCCAGCAGCTACGGAGGGGGGAACACCGGGGAGCTGTTTTTT. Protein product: CASSYGGGNTGELFF.

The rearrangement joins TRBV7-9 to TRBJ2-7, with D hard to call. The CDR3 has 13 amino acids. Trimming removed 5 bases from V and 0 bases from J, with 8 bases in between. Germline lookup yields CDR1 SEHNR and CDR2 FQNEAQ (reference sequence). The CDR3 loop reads CASSGVSSYEQYF. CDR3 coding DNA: TGTGCCAGCAGCGGAGTCAGCTCCTACGAGCAGTACTTC.

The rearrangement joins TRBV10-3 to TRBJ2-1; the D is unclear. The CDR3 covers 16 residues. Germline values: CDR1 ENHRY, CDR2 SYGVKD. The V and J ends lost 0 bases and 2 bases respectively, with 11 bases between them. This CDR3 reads CAISESTTLPYNEQFF. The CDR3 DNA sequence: TGTGCCATCAGTGAGTCAACGACGCTGCCCTACAATGAGCAGTTCTTC.

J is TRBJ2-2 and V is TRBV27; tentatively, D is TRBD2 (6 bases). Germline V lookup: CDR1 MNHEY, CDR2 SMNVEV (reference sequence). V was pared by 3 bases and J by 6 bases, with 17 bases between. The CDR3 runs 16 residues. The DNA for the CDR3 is TGTGCCAGCAGTTTTCCCCTGGGGGGAGGACCCGGGGAGCTGTTTTTT. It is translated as CASSFPLGGGPGELFF.

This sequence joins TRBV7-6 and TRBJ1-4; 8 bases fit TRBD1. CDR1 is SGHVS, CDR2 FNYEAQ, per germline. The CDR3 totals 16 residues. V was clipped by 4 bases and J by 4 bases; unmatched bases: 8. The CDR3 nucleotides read TGTGCCAGCAGCTCAGCAACGACAGGGGTTAATGAAAAACTGTTTTTT. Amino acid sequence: CASSSATTGVNEKLFF.

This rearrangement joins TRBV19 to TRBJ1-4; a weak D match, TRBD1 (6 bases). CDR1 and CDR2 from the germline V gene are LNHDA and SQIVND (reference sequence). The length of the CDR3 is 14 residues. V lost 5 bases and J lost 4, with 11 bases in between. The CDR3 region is CASSQQGGNEKLFF. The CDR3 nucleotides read TGTGCCAGTAGTCAACAGGGAGGTAATGAAAAACTGTTTTTT.

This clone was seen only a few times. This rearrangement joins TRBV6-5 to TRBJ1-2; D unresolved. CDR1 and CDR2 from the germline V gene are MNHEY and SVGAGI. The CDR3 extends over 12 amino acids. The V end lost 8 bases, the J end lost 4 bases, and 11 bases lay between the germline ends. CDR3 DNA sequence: TGTGCCAGCTCTTTGGGTCCCTATGGCTACACCTTC. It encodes CASSLGPYGYTF.

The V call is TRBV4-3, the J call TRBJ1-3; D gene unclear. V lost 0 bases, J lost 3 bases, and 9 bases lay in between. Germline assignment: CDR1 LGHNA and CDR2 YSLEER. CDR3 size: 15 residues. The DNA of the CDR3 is TGCGCCAGCAGCCAAGACAGCCTTGGTGGAAACACCATATATTTT. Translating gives CASSQDSLGGNTIYF.